The source of this T cell receptor beta chain is a study of blood T cells in healthy people across ages. This clonotype turned up a few times. The germline CDR1 and CDR2 sequences are MNHNS and SASEGT. Deletions cut 6 bases from V and 6 bases from J, with 17 bases between. The CDR3 has 14 residues. A second about 7 to 12 cycle PCR used barcoded and J-beta primers. One entry per CDR3 protein results from TCRdb running MiXCR on the 5' RACE reads. The table has hundreds of thousands of distinct CDR3 sequences, about 32% seen once. The chain recombines TRBV6-1 with TRBJ1-1; D is unclear. This TCR was recovered from a woman at least 80 years old in good health. What was sequenced was blood. The CDR3 nucleotides are TGTGCCAGCAGCCTCGAGGCCGGGGAAGCTGAAGCTTTCTTT. Protein sequence: CASSLEAGEAEAFF.